One sample yielded the 3 T cell receptor beta chains listed below, sequenced in a study of blood T cell repertoires in COVID-19. The table came from immunoSEQ multiplex PCR; TCRdb's copy has only in-frame clones and leaves some out. The top ten hold 4% of the sample, which has about 160,000 clones, roughly 90% seen once. What was sequenced was PBMCs or T cells enriched from blood (not recorded which). The receptors come from a woman aged 35 to 49 who had been exposed to COVID-19.

This chain connects TRBV18 to TRBJ2-7; a possible D gene is TRBD1 (5 bases). The CDR3 covers 14 residues. Germline values: CDR1 KGHSH, CDR2 LQKENI. V was clipped by 5 bases and J by 3 bases, with 14 bases between them. Here the CDR3 reads CASSTRGMGYEQYF. The DNA of the CDR3 is TGTGCCAGCTCAACAAGGGGTATGGGCTACGAGCAGTACTTC.

The rearrangement links TRBV19 to TRBJ1-5, with 11 bases lining up with TRBD1. The CDR3 sequence is 15 residues long. V lost 6 bases to trimming and J lost 6 bases; unmatched junction nucleotides: 7. Germline values: CDR1 LNHDA, CDR2 SQIVND (reference sequence). The CDR3 nucleotides read TGTGCCAGTAGCAAAGGACAGGGGGCTGTTCAGCCCCAGCATTTT. Protein product: CASSKGQGAVQPQHF.

The chain combines TRBV18 with TRBJ1-1; TRBD1 aligns across 9 bases. Germline values: CDR1 KGHSH, CDR2 LQKENI. Trimming removed 6 bases from V and 6 bases from J; junction bases left unmatched: 17. This CDR3 region has 17 residues. Here the CDR3 DNA reads TGTGCCAGCTCGTTAGGGGACAGGGCGCCATTTGGATCTGAAGCTTTCTTT. It encodes CASSLGDRAPFGSEAFF.